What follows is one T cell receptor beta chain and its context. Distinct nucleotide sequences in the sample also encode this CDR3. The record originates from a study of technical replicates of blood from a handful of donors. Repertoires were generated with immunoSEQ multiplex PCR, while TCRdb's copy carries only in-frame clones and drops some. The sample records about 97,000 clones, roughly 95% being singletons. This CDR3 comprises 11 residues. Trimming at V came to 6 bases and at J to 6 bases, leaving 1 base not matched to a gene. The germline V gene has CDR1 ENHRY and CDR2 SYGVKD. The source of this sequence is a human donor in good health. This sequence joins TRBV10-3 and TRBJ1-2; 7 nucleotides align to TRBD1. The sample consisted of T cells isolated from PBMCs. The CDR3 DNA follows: TGTGCCATCAGCAGGGGGGATGGCTACACCTTC. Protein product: CAISRGDGYTF.